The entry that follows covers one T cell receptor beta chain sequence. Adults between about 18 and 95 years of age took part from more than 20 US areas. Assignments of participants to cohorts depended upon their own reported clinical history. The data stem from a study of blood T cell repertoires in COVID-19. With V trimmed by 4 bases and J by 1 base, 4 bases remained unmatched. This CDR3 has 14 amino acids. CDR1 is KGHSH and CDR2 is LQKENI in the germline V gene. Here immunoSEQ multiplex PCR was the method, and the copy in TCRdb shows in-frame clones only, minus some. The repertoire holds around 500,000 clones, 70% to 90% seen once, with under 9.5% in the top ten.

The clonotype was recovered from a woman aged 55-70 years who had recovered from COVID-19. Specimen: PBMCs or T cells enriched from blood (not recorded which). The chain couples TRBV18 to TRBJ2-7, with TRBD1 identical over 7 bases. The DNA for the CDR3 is TGTGCCAGCTCACTGACAGGGAAGTCCTACGAGCAGTACTTC. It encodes CASSLTGKSYEQYF.